A selection of T cell receptor beta chains follows, all from one sample in a study of cytomegalovirus exposure and HLA in healthy donors. Data came from immunoSEQ multiplex PCR; TCRdb stores just in-frame clones and leaves some out. Here the sample spans about 190,000 clones, roughly 13% being singletons. The sequenced sample was PBMCs. These receptor sequences come from a man over 45 in good health and CMV-seropositive. Each CDR3 is given with its conserved first and last residue. D genes are given only for firm matches. A row's size may be missing; if present it is once, few, many or a size class.

j_gene: TRBJ2-3
v_gene: TRBV5-1
d_gene: TRBD2
len: 17
abundance: -
CDR3aa: CASSSTSGGAITDTQYF
CDR3nt: TGCGCCAGCAGCTCAACTAGCGGGGGAGCAATCACAGATACGCAGTATTTT

j_gene: TRBJ1-1
v_gene: TRBV27
d_gene: -
len: 16
abundance: -
CDR3aa: CASSLRQDLMNTEAFF
CDR3nt: TGTGCCAGCAGTCTCAGACAGGACCTCATGAACACTGAAGCTTTCTTT

j_gene: TRBJ2-1
v_gene: TRBV4-3
d_gene: -
len: 15
abundance: few
CDR3aa: CASSQDPGLTNEQFF
CDR3nt: TGCGCCAGCAGCCAAGACCCGGGACTGACGAATGAGCAGTTCTTC

j_gene: TRBJ2-4
v_gene: TRBV27
d_gene: TRBD2
len: 20
abundance: -
CDR3aa: CASSLSRTARGGFMKNIQYF
CDR3nt: TGTGCCAGCAGTTTATCCAGGACTGCGCGGGGGGGTTTCATGAAGAACATTCAGTACTTC

j_gene: TRBJ2-1
v_gene: TRBV18
d_gene: -
len: 17
abundance: -
CDR3aa: CASSPGSDSGTYNEQFF
CDR3nt: TGTGCCAGCTCACCAGGTTCGGACAGCGGGACATACAATGAGCAGTTCTTC

j_gene: TRBJ1-2
v_gene: TRBV19
d_gene: -
len: 12
abundance: -
CDR3aa: CASSPTGFGYTF
CDR3nt: TGTGCCAGTAGTCCTACAGGGTTTGGCTACACCTTC

j_gene: TRBJ2-3
v_gene: TRBV19
d_gene: -
len: 15
abundance: few
CDR3aa: CASSNRGILGDTQYF
CDR3nt: TGTGCCAGTAGTAATCGGGGGATTTTGGGGGATACGCAGTATTTT

j_gene: TRBJ1-1
v_gene: TRBV6-5
d_gene: -
len: 14
abundance: few
CDR3aa: CASSPDYSGTEAFF
CDR3nt: TGTGCCAGCAGTCCGGACTACTCGGGTACTGAAGCTTTCTTT

j_gene: TRBJ2-3
v_gene: TRBV5-1
d_gene: TRBD1
len: 15
abundance: -
CDR3aa: CASSLGQGYTDTQYF
CDR3nt: TGCGCCAGCAGCTTGGGACAGGGTTACACAGATACGCAGTATTTT

j_gene: TRBJ1-2
v_gene: TRBV7-9
d_gene: -
len: 12
abundance: few
CDR3aa: CASSFQNYGYTF
CDR3nt: TGTGCCAGCAGCTTTCAGAACTATGGCTACACCTTC

j_gene: TRBJ2-2
v_gene: TRBV9
d_gene: -
len: 16
abundance: -
CDR3aa: CASSVVWPPGTGELFF
CDR3nt: TGTGCCAGCAGCGTAGTGTGGCCCCCGGGGACCGGGGAGCTGTTTTTT

j_gene: TRBJ2-3
v_gene: TRBV6-1
d_gene: TRBD2
len: 17
abundance: few
CDR3aa: CASSEGLQAGATDTQYF
CDR3nt: TGTGCCAGCAGTGAAGGCCTGCAAGCGGGGGCCACAGATACGCAGTATTTT

j_gene: TRBJ2-7
v_gene: TRBV10-3
d_gene: -
len: 13
abundance: -
CDR3aa: CAISLEGKSEQYF
CDR3nt: TGTGCCATCAGTCTGGAGGGAAAGAGCGAGCAGTACTTC